Listed here are 18 T cell receptor beta chains from one sample, sequenced in a study of blood T cell repertoires in COVID-19. The table came from immunoSEQ multiplex PCR; TCRdb's copy has only in-frame clones and leaves some out. Of 300,000 to 400,000 clones listed, 70% to 90% are singletons. Sequencing used PBMCs or T cells enriched from blood (not recorded which). The receptors shown here come from a woman younger than 30 who had recovered from COVID-19.

The sample holds a few counts of this clone. The chain carries TRBV7-6 and TRBJ2-2; the match to TRBD1 covers 8 bases. The V and J ends lost 5 bases and 3 bases, in that order; junction bases with no gene match: 5. Germline loops: CDR1 SGHVS, CDR2 FNYEAQ. The CDR3 loop spans 15 amino acids. DNA for the CDR3: TGTGCCAGCAGCCCCGACAGGGGAGACACCGGGGAGCTGTTTTTT. This sequence encodes CASSPDRGDTGELFF.

This rearrangement joins TRBV4-1 to TRBJ1-1, with D possibly being TRBD1 (6 bases). Trimming stripped 0 bases from V and 4 bases from J, with 15 bases between. The length of the CDR3 is 16 residues. In germline, CDR1 is MGHRA, CDR2 YSYEKL. The CDR3 sequence: CASSQDETGIITEAFF. For the CDR3, the DNA is TGCGCCAGCAGCCAAGACGAAACAGGGATCATCACTGAAGCTTTCTTT.

This clone was recorded once. The CDR3 here is CASSLQGAWDEAFF. The DNA for the CDR3 is TGTGCCAGCAGTCTACAGGGGGCGTGGGATGAAGCTTTCTTT. The gene calls are TRBV6-5 and TRBJ1-1; 9 bases align to TRBD1. Germline trimming cut 5 bases from V and 7 bases from J; bases unmatched to any gene: 8. This CDR3 spans 14 amino acids. From germline, CDR1 is MNHEY and CDR2 SVGAGI.

This clone was counted between two and nine times. The V gene is TRBV4-1, the J gene TRBJ1-4, with D tentatively TRBD1 (5 bases). Per the germline V gene, CDR1 is MGHRA and CDR2 is YSYEKL. Trimming cost V 0 bases and J 8 bases, with 16 bases left between them. This CDR3 has 16 residues. This CDR3 is CASSQERAGVGEKLFF. The CDR3 DNA reads as TGCGCCAGCAGCCAAGAACGCGCGGGGGTCGGAGAAAAACTGTTTTTT.

The chain recombines TRBV19 with TRBJ1-2, with D uncertain. Germline V gene data show CDR1 as LNHDA and CDR2 as SQIVND (reference sequence). V was trimmed by 3 bases and J by 0 bases, leaving 11 bases between them. CDR3 length: 15 amino acids. The CDR3 region is CASSIMVAANYGYTF. The DNA of the CDR3 is TGTGCCAGTAGTATTATGGTTGCAGCTAACTATGGCTACACCTTC.

This clone was found once. This chain uses TRBV20-1 with TRBJ1-2; D call uncertain. The V end was cut by 7 bases, the J end by 0 bases, with 6 bases between. The CDR3 contains 11 residues. Germline CDR1 is DFQATT and CDR2 is SNEGSKA (reference sequence). The CDR3 DNA reads TGCAGTGGCGAAGCTAACTATGGCTACACCTTC. This sequence encodes CSGEANYGYTF.

The chain couples TRBV2 to TRBJ1-2; 7 bases fit TRBD1. Germline CDR1 SNHLY, CDR2 FYNNEI. The CDR3 length is 14 residues. V lost 5 bases, J lost 6 bases, and 9 bases stayed unmatched. CDR3 nucleotides: TGTGCCAGCAGTATGGACAGGAGGTTTAATGGCTACACCTTC. Translating gives CASSMDRRFNGYTF. The variable domain in full, with the rest retrieved from reference TRBV2 and TRBJ1-2, is EPEVTQTPSHQVTQMGQEVILRCVPISNHLYFYWYRQILGQKVEFLVSFYNNEISEKSEIFDDQFSVERPDGSNFTLKIRSTKLEDSAMYFCASSMDRRFNGYTFGSGTRLTVV.

The chain uses TRBV30 and TRBJ1-1; D is undetermined. The CDR3 contains 13 residues. Trimming left V 3 bases short and J 0 bases short, with 8 bases between. The germline V gene encodes CDR1 GTSNPN and CDR2 SVGIG (reference sequence). CDR3 in amino acids: CAWREILNTEAFF. DNA of the CDR3: TGTGCCTGGAGGGAGATTTTGAACACTGAAGCTTTCTTT. Full variable domain (missing parts from reference TRBV30 and TRBJ1-1): SQTIHQWPATLVQPVGSPLSLECTVEGTSNPNLYWYRQAAGRGLQLLFYSVGIGQISSEVPQNLSASRPQDRQFILSSKKLLLSDSGFYLCAWREILNTEAFFGQGTRLTVV.

In its sample, this clone was seen once. The V and J genes are TRBV27 and TRBJ1-6; D perhaps matches TRBD1 (6 bases). Germline CDR1 and CDR2: MNHEY and SMNVEV (reference sequence). The ends were cut back, 0 bases at V and 9 bases at J, with 18 bases in the middle. This CDR3 has 17 amino acids. CDR3 bases: TGTGCCAGCAGTTTATCGTTGGGAGGGGGTGGTGGTTCACCCCTCCACTTT. This encodes CASSLSLGGGGGSPLHF.

The chain links TRBV6-5 to TRBJ2-7; 7 nucleotides match TRBD1. CDR3 length: 15 amino acids. Germline CDR1 reads MNHEY; CDR2 reads SVGAGI. The V gene end was trimmed by 0 bases and the J gene end by 1 base; junction bases not matched to a gene: 3. DNA of the CDR3: TGTGCCAGCAGTTACTCCGGGACAGTATCCTACGAGCAGTACTTC. This encodes CASSYSGTVSYEQYF.

The V and J genes are TRBV27 and TRBJ1-6, with a tentative D call TRBD1 (6 bases). This CDR3 spans 17 amino acids. The ends were cut back, 4 bases at V and 0 bases at J, with 13 bases in the middle. Germline values: CDR1 MNHEY, CDR2 SMNVEV (reference sequence). CDR3 in amino acids: CASSSPEQGSYNSPLHF. CDR3 nucleotide sequence: TGTGCCAGCAGTTCACCTGAACAGGGCTCCTATAATTCACCCCTCCACTTT.

The V and J genes are TRBV29-1 and TRBJ2-4, with 9 bases lining up with TRBD1. Germline V lookup: CDR1 SQVTM, CDR2 ANQGSEA. The CDR3 runs to 13 residues. Trimming took 6 bases from V and 8 from J; bases not matched to a gene: 8. In DNA form, the CDR3 reads TGCAGCGTCGGGGACAGGGCAGAGGACATTCAGTACTTC. Translation gives CSVGDRAEDIQYF.

This chain links TRBV4-3 with TRBJ2-7; possibly TRBD2 for D (6 bases). Germline values: CDR1 LGHNA, CDR2 YSLEER. CDR3 length equals 16 residues. V lost 4 bases and J lost 2, with 18 bases in between. The CDR3 region is CASSLGTDVPAYEQYF. DNA of the CDR3: TGCGCCAGCAGCCTGGGGACTGACGTCCCGGCCTACGAGCAGTACTTC.

On this clone itself: The junction differs from germline at one of its ends, possibly a read error. This chain joins TRBV7-7 and TRBJ2-1; a possible D gene is TRBD2 (7 bases). The germline gives CDR1 SSHAT, CDR2 FNYEAQ (reference sequence). The CDR3 has 15 residues. The CDR3 DNA is TGTGCTAGCAGCTCGACTAGCACAGGGTACAATGAGCAGTTCTTC. Translation: CASSSTSTGYNEQFF.

The chain employs TRBV30 and TRBJ1-3, with a tentative D call TRBD1 (6 bases). Germline CDR1 is GTSNPN and CDR2 is SVGIG (reference sequence). The CDR3 is made up of 14 amino acids. V was shortened by 3 bases and J by 0 bases, with 9 bases between the two germline ends. The chain's CDR3 is CAWRTGNSGNTIYF. The CDR3, as DNA: TGTGCCTGGAGGACAGGCAACTCTGGAAACACCATATATTTT.

The gene calls are TRBV7-3 and TRBJ1-5; no firm D call. Germline V lookup: CDR1 SGHTA, CDR2 FQGTGA. V was pared by 1 base and J by 6 bases, with 7 bases between. CDR3 size: 13 residues. The CDR3 reads CASSLNPRQPQHF. DNA for the CDR3: TGTGCCAGCAGCTTAAATCCCCGTCAGCCCCAGCATTTT.

The gene calls are TRBV2 and TRBJ2-2, with D perhaps TRBD1 (6 bases). CDR1 and CDR2 (germline): SNHLY, FYNNEI. The CDR3 runs 18 residues. With 0 bases removed from V and 4 bases from J, the gap between germline ends came to 18 bases. In nucleotides, the CDR3 is TGTGCCAGCAGTGAAGCACAGGGCCGAGGGGCGGGCACCGGGGAGCTGTTTTTT. Its translation is CASSEAQGRGAGTGELFF.

The V gene is TRBV3-1 (or the pseudogene TRBV3-2), the J gene TRBJ1-1; tentatively, D is TRBD1 (5 bases). The CDR3 loop spans 13 amino acids. The ends were cut back, 2 bases at V and 7 bases at J, with 11 bases in the middle. In germline, CDR1 is LGHDT, CDR2 YNNKEL (reference sequence). CDR3 coding DNA: TGTGCCAGCAGCCAAACCCAGGGTTATGAAGCTTTCTTT. Amino acid sequence: CASSQTQGYEAFF.